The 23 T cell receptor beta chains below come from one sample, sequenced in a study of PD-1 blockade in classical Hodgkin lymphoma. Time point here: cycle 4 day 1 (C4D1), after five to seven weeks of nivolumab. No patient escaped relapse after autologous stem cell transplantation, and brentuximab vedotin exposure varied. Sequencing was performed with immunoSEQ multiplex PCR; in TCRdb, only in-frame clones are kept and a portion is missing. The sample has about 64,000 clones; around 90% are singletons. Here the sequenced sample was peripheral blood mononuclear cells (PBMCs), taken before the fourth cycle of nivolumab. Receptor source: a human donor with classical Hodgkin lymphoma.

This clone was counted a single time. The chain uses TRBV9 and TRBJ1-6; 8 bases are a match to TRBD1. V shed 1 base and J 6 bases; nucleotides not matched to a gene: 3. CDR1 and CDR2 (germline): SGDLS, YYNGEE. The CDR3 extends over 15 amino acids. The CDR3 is CASSVSTGGNSPLHF. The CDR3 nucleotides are TGTGCCAGCAGCGTATCCACAGGGGGTAATTCACCCCTCCACTTT.

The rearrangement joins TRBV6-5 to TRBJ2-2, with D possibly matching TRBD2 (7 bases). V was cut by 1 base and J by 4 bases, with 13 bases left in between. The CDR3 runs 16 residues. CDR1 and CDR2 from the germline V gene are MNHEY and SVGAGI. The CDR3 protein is CASSYLTGGLTGELFF. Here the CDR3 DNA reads TGTGCCAGCAGTTACTTGACGGGGGGCCTCACCGGGGAGCTGTTTTTT.

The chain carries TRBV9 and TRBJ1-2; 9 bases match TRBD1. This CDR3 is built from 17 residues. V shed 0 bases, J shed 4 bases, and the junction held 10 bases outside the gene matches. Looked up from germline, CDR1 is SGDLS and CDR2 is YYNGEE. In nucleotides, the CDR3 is TGTGCCAGCAGCGTAGGGGACAGGGCCGAGCATGGCTATGGCTACACCTTC. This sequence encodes CASSVGDRAEHGYGYTF.

The CDR3 spells CASSTGFGYEQYF. The CDR3 coding sequence is TGTGCCAGTAGTACAGGATTCGGCTACGAGCAGTACTTC. The V call is TRBV19, the J call TRBJ2-7, with D uncertain. Germline V gene data show CDR1 as LNHDA and CDR2 as SQIVND (reference sequence). Between the trimmed V and J ends, which lost 4 bases and 3 bases, there was a span of 10 bases. The CDR3 spans 13 residues.

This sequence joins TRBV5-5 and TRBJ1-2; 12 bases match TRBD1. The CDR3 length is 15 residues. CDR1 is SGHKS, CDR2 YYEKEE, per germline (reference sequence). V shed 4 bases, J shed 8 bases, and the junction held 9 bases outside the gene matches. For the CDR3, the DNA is TGTGCCAGCAGCGCGTTCTCCGGGACAGGGGGCGGCTACACCTTC. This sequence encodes CASSAFSGTGGGYTF.

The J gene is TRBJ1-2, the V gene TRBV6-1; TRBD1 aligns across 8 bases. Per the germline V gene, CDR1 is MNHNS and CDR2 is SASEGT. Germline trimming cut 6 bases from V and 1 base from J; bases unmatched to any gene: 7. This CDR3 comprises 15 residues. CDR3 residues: CASRSPGQGNYGYTF. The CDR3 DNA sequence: TGTGCCAGCAGATCTCCCGGACAGGGTAACTATGGCTACACCTTC.

CDR3 bases: TGTGCCAGCAGCTCTGGTGGGAACGAGCAGTACTTC. Its translation: CASSSGGNEQYF. The chain joins TRBV13 to TRBJ2-7; D unresolved. V lost 4 bases and J 5 bases, leaving 9 bases between the germline ends. CDR1 is PRHDT, CDR2 FYEKMQ, per germline (reference sequence). The CDR3 has 12 amino acids.

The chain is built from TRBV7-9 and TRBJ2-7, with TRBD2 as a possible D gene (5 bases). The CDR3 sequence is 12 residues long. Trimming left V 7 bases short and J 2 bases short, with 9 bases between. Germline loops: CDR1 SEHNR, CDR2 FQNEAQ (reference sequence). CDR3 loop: CASTPGTYEQYF. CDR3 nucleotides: TGTGCCAGCACTCCGGGGACCTACGAGCAGTACTTC.

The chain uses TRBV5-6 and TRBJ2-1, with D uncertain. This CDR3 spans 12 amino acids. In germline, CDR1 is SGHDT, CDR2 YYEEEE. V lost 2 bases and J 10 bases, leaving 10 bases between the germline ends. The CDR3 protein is CASSFWVLEQFF. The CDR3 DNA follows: TGTGCCAGCAGCTTTTGGGTTTTGGAGCAGTTCTTC.

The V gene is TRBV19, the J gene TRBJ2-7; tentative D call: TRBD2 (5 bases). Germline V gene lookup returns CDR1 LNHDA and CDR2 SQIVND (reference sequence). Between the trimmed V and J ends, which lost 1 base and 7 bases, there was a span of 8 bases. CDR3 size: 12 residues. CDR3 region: CASSIGRGEQYF. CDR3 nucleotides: TGTGCCAGTAGTATAGGGCGCGGGGAGCAGTACTTC. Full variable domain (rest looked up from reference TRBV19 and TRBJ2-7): DGGITQSPKYLFRKEGQNVTLSCEQNLNHDAMYWYRQDPGQGLRLIYYSQIVNDFQKGDIAEGYSVSREKKESFPLTVTSAQKNPTAFYLCASSIGRGEQYFGPGTRLTVT.

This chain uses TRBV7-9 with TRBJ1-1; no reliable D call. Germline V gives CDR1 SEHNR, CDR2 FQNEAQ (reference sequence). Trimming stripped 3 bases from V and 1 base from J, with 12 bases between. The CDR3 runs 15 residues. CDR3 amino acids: CASSFYKEGNTEAFF. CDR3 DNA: TGTGCCAGCAGCTTCTACAAGGAGGGGAACACTGAAGCTTTCTTT. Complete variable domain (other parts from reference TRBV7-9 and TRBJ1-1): DTGVSQNPRHKITKRGQNVTFRCDPISEHNRLYWYRQTLGQGPEFLTYFQNEAQLEKSRLLSDRFSAERPKGSFSTLEIQRTEQGDSAMYLCASSFYKEGNTEAFFGQGTRLTVV.

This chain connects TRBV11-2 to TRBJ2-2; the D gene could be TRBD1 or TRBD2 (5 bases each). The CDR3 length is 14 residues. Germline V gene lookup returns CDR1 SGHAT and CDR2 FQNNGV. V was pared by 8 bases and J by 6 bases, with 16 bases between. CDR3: CASGPTDGAGELFF. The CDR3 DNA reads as TGTGCCAGCGGACCGACAGACGGGGCCGGGGAGCTGTTTTTT.

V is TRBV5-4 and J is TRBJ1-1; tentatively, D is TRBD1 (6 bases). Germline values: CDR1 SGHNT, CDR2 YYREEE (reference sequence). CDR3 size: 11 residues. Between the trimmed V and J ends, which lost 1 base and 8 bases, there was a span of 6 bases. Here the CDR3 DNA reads TGTGCCAGCAGCTTGACAGGGGAAGCTTTCTTT. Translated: CASSLTGEAFF.

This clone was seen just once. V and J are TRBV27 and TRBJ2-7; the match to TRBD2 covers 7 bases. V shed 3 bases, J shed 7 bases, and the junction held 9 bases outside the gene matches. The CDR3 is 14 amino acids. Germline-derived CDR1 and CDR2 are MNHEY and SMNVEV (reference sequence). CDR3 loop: CASSLMTGGPEQYF. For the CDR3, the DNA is TGTGCCAGCAGTTTGATGACGGGGGGACCAGAGCAGTACTTC.

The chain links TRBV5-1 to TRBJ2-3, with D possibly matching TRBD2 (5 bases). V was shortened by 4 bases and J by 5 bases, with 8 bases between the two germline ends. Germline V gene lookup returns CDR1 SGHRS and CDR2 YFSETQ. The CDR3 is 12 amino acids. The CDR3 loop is CASSLRGDTQYF. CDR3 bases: TGCGCCAGCAGCCTCCGGGGAGATACGCAGTATTTT.

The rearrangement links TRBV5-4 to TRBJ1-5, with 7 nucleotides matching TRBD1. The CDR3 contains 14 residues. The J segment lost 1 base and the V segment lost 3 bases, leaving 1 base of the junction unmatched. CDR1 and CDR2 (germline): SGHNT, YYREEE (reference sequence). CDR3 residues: CASSSGGSNQPQHF. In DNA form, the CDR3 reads TGTGCCAGCAGCTCAGGGGGGAGCAATCAGCCCCAGCATTTT.

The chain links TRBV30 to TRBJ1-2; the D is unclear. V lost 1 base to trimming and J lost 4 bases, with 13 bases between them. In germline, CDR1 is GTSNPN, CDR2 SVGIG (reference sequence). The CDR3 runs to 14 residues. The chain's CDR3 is CAWSAGSHSYGYTF. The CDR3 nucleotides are TGTGCCTGGAGTGCAGGAAGTCACTCCTATGGCTACACCTTC.

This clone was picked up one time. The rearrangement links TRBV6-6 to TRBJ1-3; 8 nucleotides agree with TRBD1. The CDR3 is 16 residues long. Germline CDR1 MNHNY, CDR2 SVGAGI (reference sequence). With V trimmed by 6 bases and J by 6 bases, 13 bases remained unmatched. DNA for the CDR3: TGTGCCAGCAGCTTACCCGGACAGGGAGAGAAAAACACCATATATTTT. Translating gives CASSLPGQGEKNTIYF.

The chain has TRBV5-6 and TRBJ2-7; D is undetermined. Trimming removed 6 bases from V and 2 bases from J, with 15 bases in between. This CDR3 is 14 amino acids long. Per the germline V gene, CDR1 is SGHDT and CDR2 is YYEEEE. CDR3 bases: TGTGCCAGCACCTCCTGGTACATTGCCTACGAGCAGTACTTC. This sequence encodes CASTSWYIAYEQYF.

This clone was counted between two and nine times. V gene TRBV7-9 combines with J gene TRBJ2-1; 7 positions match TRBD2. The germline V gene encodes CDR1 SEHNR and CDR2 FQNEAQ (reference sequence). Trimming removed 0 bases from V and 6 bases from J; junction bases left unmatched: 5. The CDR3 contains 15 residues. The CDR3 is CASSLAGRAANEQFF. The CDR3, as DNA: TGTGCCAGCAGCTTAGCAGGGAGGGCGGCCAATGAGCAGTTCTTC.

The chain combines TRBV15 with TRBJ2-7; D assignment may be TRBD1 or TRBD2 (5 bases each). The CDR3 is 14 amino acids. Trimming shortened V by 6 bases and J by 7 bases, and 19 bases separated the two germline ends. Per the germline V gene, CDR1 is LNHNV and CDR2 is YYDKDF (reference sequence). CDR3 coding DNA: TGTGCCACCAGGGGGGTGGGAAGCCTTCGGGAGCAGTACTTC. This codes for CATRGVGSLREQYF.

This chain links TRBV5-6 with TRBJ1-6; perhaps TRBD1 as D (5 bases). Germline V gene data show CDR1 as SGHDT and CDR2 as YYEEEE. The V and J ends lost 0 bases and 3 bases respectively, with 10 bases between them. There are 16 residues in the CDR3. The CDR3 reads CASSLGQGGYNSPLHF. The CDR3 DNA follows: TGTGCCAGCAGCTTGGGGCAGGGTGGCTATAATTCACCCCTCCACTTT.

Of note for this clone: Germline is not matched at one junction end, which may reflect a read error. The CDR3 nucleotides read TGTGCTAGCAGCTTAGGACTCGCAGGCTATGAGCAGTTCTTC. Protein: CASSLGLAGYEQFF. The chain links TRBV7-7 to TRBJ2-1; possible D gene TRBD2, 5 bases. This CDR3 comprises 14 residues. CDR1 and CDR2 (germline): SSHAT, FNYEAQ (reference sequence).